This T cell receptor (beta chain) was found in a study of tumor-infiltrating lymphocytes in primary liver carcinoma. Study-wide background: Men as well as women, aged 30 to 69 years, made up the patients. The neoplasms were of stage T1-T3 N0M0, with dimensions of about 4.2 to 10 cm across. General study results and limits: Between tumor regions, pairs overlapped more than tumor-adjacent and tumor-blood pairs did.

With respect to this clonotype: The antigen is not known. The conserved phenylalanine or tryptophan is not found at the CDR3 terminus, so this likely reflects a read error.

The source material, about 18-31 mg of unsorted bulk tissue, was used to co-extract RNA and DNA. Donors underwent surgery for histopathologically diagnosed primary liver carcinoma. The authors made TCR beta cDNA from 450 to 600 ng total RNA with a constant-region primer. Three-round nested multiplex PCR performed with slightly modified ARM-PCR produced the TCR beta libraries. TRBV1-TRBV30 forward and Cbeta reverse primers drove the first two roughly 10-cycle rounds. TCRdb reprocessed the multiplex PCR reads with MiXCR, giving one entry per CDR3 protein. The sample holds roughly 80,000 distinct CDR3 sequences, approximately 70% seen once. This CDR3 contains 15 residues. Per germline, CDR1 MNHEY and CDR2 SVGAGI. Trimming removed 7 bases from V and 7 bases from J; junction bases left unmatched: 10.

The material sequenced was tumor-adjacent normal liver tissue. This rearrangement joins TRBV6-5 to TRBJ2-1; TRBD2 matches at 10 bases. The clonotype was recovered from a man aged 40-55 years with primary liver carcinoma and hepatitis B virus infection. Here the CDR3 reads CASMRLAGDGNEQFV. CDR3 sequence (DNA): TGTGCCAGCATGCGGCTAGCGGGAGACGGAAATGAGCAGTTCGTC.